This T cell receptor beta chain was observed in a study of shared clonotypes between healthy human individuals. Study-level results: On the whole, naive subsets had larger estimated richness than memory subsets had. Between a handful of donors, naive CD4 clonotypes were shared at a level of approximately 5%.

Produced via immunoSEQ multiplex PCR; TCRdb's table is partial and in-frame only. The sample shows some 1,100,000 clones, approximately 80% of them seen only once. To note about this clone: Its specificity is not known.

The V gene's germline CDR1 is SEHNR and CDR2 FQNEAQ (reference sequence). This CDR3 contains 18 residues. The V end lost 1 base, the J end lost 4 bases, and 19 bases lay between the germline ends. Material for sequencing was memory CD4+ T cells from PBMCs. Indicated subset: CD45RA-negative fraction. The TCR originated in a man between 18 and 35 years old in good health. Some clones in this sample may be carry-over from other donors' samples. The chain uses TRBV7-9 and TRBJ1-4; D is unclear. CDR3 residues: CASSLVGGGRRSNEKLFF. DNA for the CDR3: TGTGCCAGCAGCTTAGTGGGAGGAGGGCGGAGAAGTAATGAAAAACTGTTTTTT.